This is a list of T cell receptor beta chains from one sample in a study of shared clonotypes between healthy human individuals. The method was immunoSEQ multiplex PCR; TCRdb's version includes in-frame clones alone and lacks a portion of them. The sample has approximately 1,500,000 clones, approximately 97% seen once. The specimen was naive CD4+ T cells sorted from blood. These receptors were collected from a man aged 25-45 years in good health. Each CDR3 is given without its conserved first and last residue. The D gene is left open where the match is weak.

v_call: TRBV5-8; j_call: TRBJ2-7; d_call: TRBD1; cdr3_aa: ASSLDLPGQGAYEQY
v_call: TRBV4-3; j_call: TRBJ2-1; d_call: TRBD2; cdr3_aa: ASSQDPAGGSYNEQF
v_call: TRBV19; j_call: TRBJ2-1; d_call: TRBD2; cdr3_aa: ASSRVGGPPHEQF
v_call: TRBV25-1; j_call: TRBJ2-7; d_call: TRBD1; cdr3_aa: ASSEPRDSLSYEQY
v_call: TRBV27; j_call: TRBJ2-7; d_call: .; cdr3_aa: ASSLGLP
v_call: TRBV5-1; j_call: TRBJ2-5; d_call: TRBD1; cdr3_aa: ASSPRGPETQY
v_call: TRBV7-2; j_call: TRBJ1-1; d_call: TRBD1; cdr3_aa: ASSWGGQGSEAF
v_call: TRBV5-6; j_call: TRBJ2-7; d_call: TRBD1; cdr3_aa: ASSHRTWTGGMKDEQY
v_call: TRBV7-9; j_call: TRBJ2-3; d_call: .; cdr3_aa: ASSLAFRDTQY
v_call: TRBV4-1; j_call: TRBJ1-2; d_call: .; cdr3_aa: ASSQRARQGNYGYT
v_call: TRBV11-2; j_call: TRBJ1-1; d_call: .; cdr3_aa: ASSSVRQAHTEAF
v_call: TRBV11-2; j_call: TRBJ2-7; d_call: TRBD2; cdr3_aa: ASSPRIGLAGVLAYEQY
v_call: TRBV4-3; j_call: TRBJ2-3; d_call: .; cdr3_aa: ASSLKPSSGARETQY
v_call: TRBV29-1; j_call: TRBJ2-3; d_call: .; cdr3_aa: SVEGRLSTDTQY
v_call: TRBV28; j_call: TRBJ2-3; d_call: TRBD2; cdr3_aa: ASSSPRLAGVGTQY
v_call: TRBV6-7; j_call: TRBJ1-5; d_call: .; cdr3_aa: ASSYRDSNQPQH
v_call: TRBV2; j_call: TRBJ1-1; d_call: .; cdr3_aa: ASSDKGQNTEAF
v_call: TRBV7-2; j_call: TRBJ2-3; d_call: TRBD2; cdr3_aa: ASSPVAGLASTDTQY
v_call: TRBV21-1; j_call: TRBJ2-1; d_call: .; cdr3_aa: ASNPGLGTCGQF
v_call: TRBV5-1; j_call: TRBJ2-2; d_call: TRBD2; cdr3_aa: ASSTRLASRTGELF
v_call: TRBV30; j_call: TRBJ1-1; d_call: TRBD1; cdr3_aa: AWSVRPGTGMNTEAF
v_call: TRBV4-3; j_call: TRBJ2-7; d_call: .; cdr3_aa: ASSQDFRQSYEQY
v_call: TRBV5-6; j_call: TRBJ1-2; d_call: TRBD1; cdr3_aa: ASTRDRAYGYT
v_call: TRBV28; j_call: TRBJ1-1; d_call: .; cdr3_aa: ASTTGPLMNTEAF
v_call: TRBV9; j_call: TRBJ2-6; d_call: .; cdr3_aa: ASSDPGPNISGANVLT
v_call: TRBV5-4; j_call: TRBJ2-7; d_call: TRBD2; cdr3_aa: ASSPEVAGAVYEQY
v_call: TRBV27; j_call: TRBJ2-1; d_call: .; cdr3_aa: ASSLSRLADNEQF
v_call: TRBV9; j_call: TRBJ2-1; d_call: TRBD2; cdr3_aa: ASSVRLADEQF